This T cell receptor beta chain was identified in a study of OX40 agonist ivuxolimab in advanced cancers. Study overall: Treatment received earlier with anti-PD-1, anti-PD-L1 or anti-CTLA-4 agents was allowed, and less than 45% had some. There were three patients with partial responses, one having hepatocellular carcinoma and two cutaneous melanoma.

Patients had blood sampled at baseline and again on cycle 4 day 1 and cycle 7 day 1. Assay: immunoSEQ multiplex PCR; the TCRdb copy retains only in-frame clones and omits some. This sample has more than 80,000 clones, with approximately 90% found just once. The CDR3 runs to 14 residues. With 0 bases removed from V and 2 bases from J, the gap between germline ends came to 7 bases. Germline V CDR1 and CDR2: MNHEY, SVGAGI. This material consisted of CD4+ or CD8+ T cells sorted from blood, taken in a trial of the OX40 agonist ivuxolimab. This sequence originates from an adult with an advanced solid tumor such as melanoma, head and neck, liver or kidney cancer. The chain links TRBV6-5 to TRBJ1-2; D not certain. The CDR3 bases are TGTGCCAGCAGTTACTCCCAGGAGAACTATGGCTACACCTTC. The encoded protein is CASSYSQENYGYTF.